This record concerns one TCR beta chain sequence. Its antigen is undetermined. The junction and the germline gene differ at one end; a read error may be behind it. Total RNA (around 0.45 ug) served as template for TCR beta cDNA synthesis primed by a constant-region primer. For TCR beta, libraries were produced by three nested multiplex PCR rounds using slightly modified ARM-PCR. The first two PCR rounds used TRBV1-TRBV30 primers with a Cbeta primer, nine to ten cycles each. TCRdb re-derived calls from the multiplex PCR reads in MiXCR, one entry per CDR3 protein. This table has fewer than 200,000 distinct CDR3 sequences, about 82% appearing once. The CDR3 extends over 15 amino acids. Germline V gene sequence: CDR1 LGHNA, CDR2 YNFKEQ. This sample is drawn from a study of tumor-infiltrating lymphocytes in primary liver carcinoma. On the study more broadly: Patients, male and female, were 30 to 69 years old. Lesions, classed as T1-T3 N0M0, spanned about 4 to 11 cm across.

Scientists recovered RNA and DNA together from approximately 20-30 mg of unsorted bulk tissue. Viable tumor cells exceeded 75% in all tumor samples. Study-wide results and caveats: All five tumor regions shared only about 7.5-24% of top clones.

The sequenced sample was tumor tissue from primary liver carcinoma. This chain connects TRBV4-2 to TRBJ1-5; TRBD1 might be the D (5 bases). The TCR originated in a middle-aged man with primary liver carcinoma and hepatitis B virus infection. Written as DNA, the CDR3 is TGTGCCAGCAGGCTCATAGAGGGGAGCAATCAGCTCCAGCATTTT. Its protein is CASRLIEGSNQLQHF.